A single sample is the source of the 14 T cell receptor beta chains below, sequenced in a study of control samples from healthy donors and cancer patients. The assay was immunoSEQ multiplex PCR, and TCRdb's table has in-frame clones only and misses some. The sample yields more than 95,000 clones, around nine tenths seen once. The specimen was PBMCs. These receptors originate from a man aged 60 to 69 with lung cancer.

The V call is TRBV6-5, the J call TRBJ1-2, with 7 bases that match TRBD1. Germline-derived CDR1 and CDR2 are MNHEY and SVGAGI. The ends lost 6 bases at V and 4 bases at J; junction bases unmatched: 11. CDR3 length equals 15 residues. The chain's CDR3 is CASSSGQFRSYGYTF. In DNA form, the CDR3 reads TGTGCCAGCAGCTCGGGACAGTTTAGATCCTATGGCTACACCTTC.

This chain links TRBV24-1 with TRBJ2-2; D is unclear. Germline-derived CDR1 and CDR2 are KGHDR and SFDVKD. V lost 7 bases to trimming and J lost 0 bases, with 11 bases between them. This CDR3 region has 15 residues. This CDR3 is CATSSPESNTGELFF. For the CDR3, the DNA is TGTGCCACCAGCTCGCCAGAATCGAACACCGGGGAGCTGTTTTTT.

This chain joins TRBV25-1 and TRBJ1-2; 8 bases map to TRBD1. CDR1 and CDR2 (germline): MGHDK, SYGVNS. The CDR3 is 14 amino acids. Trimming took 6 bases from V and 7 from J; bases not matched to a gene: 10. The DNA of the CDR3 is TGTGCCAGCAGCCCAAATCAGGGGGCTCGTGGCTACACCTTC. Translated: CASSPNQGARGYTF.

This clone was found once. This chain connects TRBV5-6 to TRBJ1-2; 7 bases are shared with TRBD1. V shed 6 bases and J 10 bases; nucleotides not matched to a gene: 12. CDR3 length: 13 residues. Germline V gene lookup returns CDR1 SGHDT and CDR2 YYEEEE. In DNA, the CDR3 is TGTGCCAGCAACCTGAACCTGGGACAGATCTACACCTTC. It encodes CASNLNLGQIYTF.

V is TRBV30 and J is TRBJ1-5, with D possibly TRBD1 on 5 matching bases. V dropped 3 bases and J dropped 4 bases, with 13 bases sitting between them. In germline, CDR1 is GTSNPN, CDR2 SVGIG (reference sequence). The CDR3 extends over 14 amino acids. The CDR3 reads CAWSGGRDNQPQHF. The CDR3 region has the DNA TGTGCCTGGAGCGGTGGCAGGGATAATCAGCCCCAGCATTTT.

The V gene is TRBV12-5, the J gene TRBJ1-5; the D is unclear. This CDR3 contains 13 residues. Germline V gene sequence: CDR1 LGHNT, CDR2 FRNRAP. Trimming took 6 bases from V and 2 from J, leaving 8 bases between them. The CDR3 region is CASGGSGNQPQHF. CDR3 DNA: TGTGCTAGTGGCGGGTCTGGCAATCAGCCCCAGCATTTT. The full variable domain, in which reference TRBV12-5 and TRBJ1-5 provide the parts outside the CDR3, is DARVTQTPRHKVTEMGQEVTMRCQPILGHNTVFWYRQTMMQGLELLAYFRNRAPLDDSGMPKDRFSAEMPDATLATLKIQPSEPRDSAVYFCASGGSGNQPQHFGDGTRLSIL.

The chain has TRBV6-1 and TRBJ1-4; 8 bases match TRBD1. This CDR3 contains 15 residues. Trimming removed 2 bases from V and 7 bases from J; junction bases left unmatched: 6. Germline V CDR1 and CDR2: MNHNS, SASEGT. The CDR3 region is CASSETRTGTEKLFF. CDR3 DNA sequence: TGTGCCAGCAGTGAAACAAGGACAGGGACTGAAAAACTGTTTTTT.

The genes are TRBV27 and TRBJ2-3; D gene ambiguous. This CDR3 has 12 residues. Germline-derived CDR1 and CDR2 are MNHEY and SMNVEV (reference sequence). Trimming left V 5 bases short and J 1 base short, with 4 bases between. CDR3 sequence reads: CASSPRTDTQYF. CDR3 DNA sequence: TGTGCCAGCAGTCCCCGCACAGATACGCAGTATTTT.

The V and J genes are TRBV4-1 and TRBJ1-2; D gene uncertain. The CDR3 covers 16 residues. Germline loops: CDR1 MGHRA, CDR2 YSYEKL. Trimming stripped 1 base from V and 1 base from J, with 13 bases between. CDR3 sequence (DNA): TGCGCCAGCAGCCAAGGCAGGACGGCGTTTAACTATGGCTACACCTTC. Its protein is CASSQGRTAFNYGYTF.

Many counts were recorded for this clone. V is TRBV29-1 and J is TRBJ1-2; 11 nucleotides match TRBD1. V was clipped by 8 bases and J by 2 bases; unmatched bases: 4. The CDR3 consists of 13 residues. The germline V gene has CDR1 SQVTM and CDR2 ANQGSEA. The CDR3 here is CSIRDRGNYGYTF. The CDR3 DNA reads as TGCAGCATCCGGGACAGGGGGAACTATGGCTACACCTTC.

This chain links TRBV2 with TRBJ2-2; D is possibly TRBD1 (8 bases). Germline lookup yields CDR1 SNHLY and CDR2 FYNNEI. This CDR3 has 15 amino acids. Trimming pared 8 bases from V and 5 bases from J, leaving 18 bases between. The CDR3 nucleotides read TGTGCCAGCGGAGAGCGGGACAGGAATACCGGGGAGCTGTTTTTT. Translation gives CASGERDRNTGELFF.

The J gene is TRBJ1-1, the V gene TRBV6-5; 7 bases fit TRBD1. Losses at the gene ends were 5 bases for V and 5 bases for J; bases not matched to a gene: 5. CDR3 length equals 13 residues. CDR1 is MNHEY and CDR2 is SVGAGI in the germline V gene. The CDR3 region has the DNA TGTGCCAGCAGTCCAGGGGGTTGGACTGAAGCTTTCTTT. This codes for CASSPGGWTEAFF.

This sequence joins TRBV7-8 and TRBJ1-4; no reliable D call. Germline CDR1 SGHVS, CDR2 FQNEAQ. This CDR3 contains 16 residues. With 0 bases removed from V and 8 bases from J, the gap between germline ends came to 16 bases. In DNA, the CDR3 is TGTGCCAGCAGCTTAGCTGGTTCGGGGTACGACGAAAAACTGTTTTTT. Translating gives CASSLAGSGYDEKLFF.

CDR3 in DNA: TGTGCCAGCAGCTTAGACGGAGCACGCCACAATGAGCAGTTCTTC. Amino acid sequence: CASSLDGARHNEQFF. V is TRBV7-2 and J is TRBJ2-1; the D is unclear. Germline V gene sequence: CDR1 SGHTA, CDR2 FQGNSA. The CDR3 covers 15 residues. Trimming removed 1 base at V and 5 bases at J, with 12 bases between.